The TCR beta chain under discussion was sequenced for a study of cytomegalovirus exposure and HLA in healthy donors. Study results and caveats: The tendency of first-cohort TCR clusters to co-occur in the 120 or so validation repertoires emerged from a later analysis. For most TCR sequences rarity was the rule, although some public TCRs occurred in many donors.

Data came from immunoSEQ multiplex PCR; TCRdb stores just in-frame clones and leaves some out. The table includes about 360,000 clones, 86% detected once. About this clone itself: Its cognate antigen is unknown.

CDR3 length equals 15 residues. V was clipped by 3 bases and J by 0 bases; unmatched bases: 5. The germline V gene encodes CDR1 GTSNPN and CDR2 SVGIG (reference sequence). The chain couples TRBV30 to TRBJ1-1; 9 positions agree with TRBD1. The sample consisted of PBMCs. This TCR derives from a woman aged 18-30 years in good health and CMV-seronegative. The CDR3 DNA is TGTGCCTGGAGGGCCCGGACAGGGGTGAACACTGAAGCTTTCTTT. Its protein product is CAWRARTGVNTEAFF.